This T cell receptor (beta chain) was identified during a study of T cell changes during pregnancy in multiple sclerosis. Germline V gives CDR1 KGHSH, CDR2 LQKENI. Between the trimmed V and J ends, which lost 2 bases and 7 bases, there was a span of 14 bases. The CDR3 contains 15 residues. Profiling relied on immunoSEQ multiplex PCR, and the TCRdb table lists in-frame clones only, not all of them. The profile shows more than 55,000 clones, roughly 90% of them singletons. The chain has TRBV18 and TRBJ1-4; D is perhaps TRBD1 (6 bases). This sample comprised peripheral blood, obtained after pregnancy. This sequence was found in a female donor with multiple sclerosis, enrolled in a pregnancy study. CDR3 in amino acids: CASSPLVGAGEKLFF. For the CDR3, the DNA is TGTGCCAGCTCACCATTGGTGGGGGCAGGTGAAAAACTGTTTTTT.